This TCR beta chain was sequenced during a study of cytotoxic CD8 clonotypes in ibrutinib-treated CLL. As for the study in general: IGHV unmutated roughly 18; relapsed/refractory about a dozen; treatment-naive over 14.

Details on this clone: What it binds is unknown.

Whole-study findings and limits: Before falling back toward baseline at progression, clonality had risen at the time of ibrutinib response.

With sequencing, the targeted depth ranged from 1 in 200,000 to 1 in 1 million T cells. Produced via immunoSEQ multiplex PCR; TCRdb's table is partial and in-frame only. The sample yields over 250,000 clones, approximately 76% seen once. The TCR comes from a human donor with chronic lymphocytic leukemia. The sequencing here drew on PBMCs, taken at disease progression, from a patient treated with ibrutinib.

The CDR3 is CASSFLRGGTDTQYF. CDR3 DNA sequence: TGTGCCAGCAGCTTTCTACGAGGGGGCACAGATACGCAGTATTTT. The chain combines TRBV7-9 with TRBJ2-3; possibly TRBD1 or TRBD2 for D (5 bases each). The germline V gene has CDR1 SEHNR and CDR2 FQNEAQ (reference sequence). The CDR3 spans 15 residues. Trimming stripped 3 bases from V and 1 base from J, with 11 bases between.